The 20 T cell receptor beta chains given below trace back to one sample, sequenced in a study of T cell responses to AZD1222 COVID-19 vaccine. Method: immunoSEQ multiplex PCR; TCRdb's copy keeps in-frame clones and lacks some. The sample yields 150,000 to 200,000 clones, about 90% seen once. The sequenced sample was peripheral blood, obtained on day 0 of AZD1222 vaccination. Receptors were obtained from an adult in good health.

CDR3 nucleotide sequence: TGTGCCAGCAGCCAGTACAGCGGGACCTACTCCTACGAGCAGTACTTC. It is translated as CASSQYSGTYSYEQYF. The chain links TRBV4-2 to TRBJ2-7; TRBD2 agrees at 7 bases. In germline, CDR1 is LGHNA, CDR2 YNFKEQ. V lost 3 bases to trimming and J lost 0 bases; unmatched junction nucleotides: 8. The CDR3 runs to 16 residues.

This sequence joins TRBV7-2 and TRBJ2-7; 16 bases fit TRBD2. In germline, CDR1 is SGHTA, CDR2 FQGNSA. The V segment lost 4 bases and the J segment 2 bases; nucleotides outside the gene matches: 2. The CDR3 has 16 residues. As DNA, the CDR3 is TGTGCCAGCAGCTGGGGGACTAGCGGGAGGGCCTACGAGCAGTACTTC. This encodes CASSWGTSGRAYEQYF. The entire variable domain, with the rest obtained from reference TRBV7-2 and TRBJ2-7, is as follows: GAGVSQSPSNKVTEKGKDVELRCDPISGHTALYWYRQSLGQGLEFLIYFQGNSAPDKSGLPSDRFSAERTGGSVSTLTIQRTQQEDSAVYLCASSWGTSGRAYEQYFGPGTRLTVT.

This chain connects TRBV7-2 to TRBJ1-5, with D unresolved. V lost 5 bases and J 1 base, leaving 9 bases between the germline ends. Germline V gene data show CDR1 as SGHTA and CDR2 as FQGNSA. This CDR3 is 14 amino acids long. CDR3 in amino acids: CASSPDLSNQPQHF. As DNA, the CDR3 is TGTGCCAGCAGCCCAGATCTAAGCAATCAGCCCCAGCATTTT.

The chain combines TRBV7-9 with TRBJ2-2; 7 nucleotides align to TRBD1. J lost 3 bases, V lost 10 bases, and 8 bases had no gene match. CDR1 is SEHNR, CDR2 FQNEAQ, per germline (reference sequence). CDR3 length equals 14 residues. The CDR3 loop is CAKTGVVDTGELFF. CDR3 coding DNA: TGTGCCAAAACAGGGGTGGTCGACACCGGGGAGCTGTTTTTT.

The rearrangement links TRBV7-9 to TRBJ2-3, with 12 bases identical to TRBD2. V shed 2 bases and J 0 bases; nucleotides not matched to a gene: 6. Germline assignment: CDR1 SEHNR and CDR2 FQNEAQ (reference sequence). This CDR3 has 18 amino acids. CDR3 nucleotides: TGTGCCAGCAGCTTATCTAGCGGGGGGGCTTATAGCACAGATACGCAGTATTTT. It encodes CASSLSSGGAYSTDTQYF.

The V gene is TRBV30, the J gene TRBJ2-7; TRBD2 is a possible D gene (5 bases). V was trimmed by 0 bases and J by 3 bases, leaving 12 bases between them. Germline V lookup: CDR1 GTSNPN, CDR2 SVGIG (reference sequence). CDR3 size: 14 residues. CDR3 region: CAWSVRGLYYEQYF. CDR3 DNA sequence: TGTGCCTGGAGTGTACGAGGGCTATACTACGAGCAGTACTTC.

The J gene is TRBJ1-2, the V gene TRBV18; 9 positions agree with TRBD1. This CDR3 spans 17 amino acids. V gave up 1 base and J gave up 3 bases; unmatched junction bases: 9. The germline CDR1 and CDR2 sequences are KGHSH and LQKENI. This CDR3 reads CASSPLGQGRLDYGYTF. Here the CDR3 DNA reads TGTGCCAGCTCACCACTCGGACAGGGGAGGTTGGACTATGGCTACACCTTC.

The CDR3 loop reads CASRDTSNEKLFF. The CDR3 region has the DNA TGTGCCAGCCGGGACACCTCTAATGAAAAACTGTTTTTT. This chain joins TRBV19 and TRBJ1-4, with D tentatively TRBD1 (6 bases). Per the germline V gene, CDR1 is LNHDA and CDR2 is SQIVND (reference sequence). Trimming took 9 bases from V and 3 from J, leaving 11 bases between them. The length of the CDR3 is 13 residues. The complete variable domain, with remaining parts taken from reference TRBV19 and TRBJ1-4, reads DGGITQSPKYLFRKEGQNVTLSCEQNLNHDAMYWYRQDPGQGLRLIYYSQIVNDFQKGDIAEGYSVSREKKESFPLTVTSAQKNPTAFYLCASRDTSNEKLFFGSGTQLSVL.

The chain joins TRBV27 to TRBJ2-7, with D perhaps matching TRBD2 (5 bases). Germline V CDR1 and CDR2: MNHEY, SMNVEV (reference sequence). Trimming left V 2 bases short and J 0 bases short, with 8 bases between. The CDR3 is 14 residues long. In DNA form, the CDR3 reads TGTGCCAGCAGTTTAATCCGGGGCTCCTACGAGCAGTACTTC. Translated, it gives CASSLIRGSYEQYF.

The rearrangement links TRBV18 to TRBJ2-7, with 7 bases aligning to TRBD1. Germline assignment: CDR1 KGHSH and CDR2 LQKENI. Losses at the gene ends were 4 bases for V and 1 base for J; bases not matched to a gene: 7. The CDR3 loop spans 15 amino acids. The CDR3 DNA is TGTGCCAGCTCACAAGACAGGGTTAGATCCTACGAGCAGTACTTC. This encodes CASSQDRVRSYEQYF.

The chain employs TRBV6-5 and TRBJ2-7; 11 bases match TRBD2. Germline CDR1 MNHEY, CDR2 SVGAGI. This CDR3 has 16 amino acids. V trimming: 6 bases; J trimming: 6 bases; junction bases outside the gene matches: 13. The CDR3 DNA is TGTGCCAGCAGCTACCTATTTAGCGGGAGGGCCCCCGAGCAGTACTTC. Its translation: CASSYLFSGRAPEQYF.

The chain links TRBV7-2 to TRBJ2-7; 7 positions agree with TRBD1. Germline CDR1 reads SGHTA; CDR2 reads FQGNSA. Unmatched junction bases numbered 6, after V lost 4 bases and J lost 6 bases. This CDR3 region has 13 residues. CDR3 DNA sequence: TGTGCCAGCAGCTCCCAGACAGGGATCGAGCAGTACTTC. The encoded protein is CASSSQTGIEQYF.

This rearrangement joins TRBV19 to TRBJ2-7; 10 nucleotides line up with TRBD1. V shed 5 bases, J shed 5 bases, and the junction held 9 bases outside the gene matches. Germline V gene lookup returns CDR1 LNHDA and CDR2 SQIVND (reference sequence). CDR3 length equals 15 residues. CDR3 coding DNA: TGTGCCAGTAGTGCCGACAGGGGGCAGGAGAACGAGCAGTACTTC. Protein product: CASSADRGQENEQYF. The full variable domain, completed using reference TRBV19 and TRBJ2-7, is DGGITQSPKYLFRKEGQNVTLSCEQNLNHDAMYWYRQDPGQGLRLIYYSQIVNDFQKGDIAEGYSVSREKKESFPLTVTSAQKNPTAFYLCASSADRGQENEQYFGPGTRLTVT.

The rearrangement links TRBV11-1 to TRBJ2-3; no firm D call. The CDR3 sequence is 13 residues long. V shed 5 bases and J shed 0 bases, with 6 bases lying between them. Germline V gene lookup returns CDR1 SGHAT and CDR2 FQDESV (reference sequence). The CDR3 DNA reads as TGTGCCAGCAGCCCACAGAGCACAGATACGCAGTATTTT. It yields the protein CASSPQSTDTQYF.

The chain links TRBV12-3 or TRBV12-4 to TRBJ2-7, with D perhaps matching TRBD2 (6 bases). The CDR3 runs to 13 residues. V shed 6 bases and J shed 7 bases, with 16 bases lying between them. The CDR3 sequence is CASRTTGLREQYF. The CDR3, as DNA: TGTGCCAGCAGAACTACGGGACTTAGGGAGCAGTACTTC.

This sequence joins TRBV2 and TRBJ1-5; D is perhaps TRBD1 (5 bases). This CDR3 is 14 amino acids long. CDR1 is SNHLY, CDR2 FYNNEI, per germline. Trimming shortened V by 6 bases and J by 4 bases, and 13 bases separated the two germline ends. The chain's CDR3 is CASSDVGPNQPQHF. CDR3 coding DNA: TGTGCCAGCAGCGATGTGGGACCAAATCAGCCCCAGCATTTT.

The V call is TRBV27, the J call TRBJ1-1; 9 positions match TRBD1. CDR3 length equals 13 residues. Germline loops: CDR1 MNHEY, CDR2 SMNVEV (reference sequence). After removal of 6 bases from V and 11 bases from J, the junction contained 10 bases not matched to a gene. This CDR3 reads CASRTTGGQGAFF. CDR3 nucleotide sequence: TGTGCCAGCAGGACCACAGGGGGCCAAGGGGCTTTCTTT.

The chain joins TRBV5-1 to TRBJ1-4; D may be TRBD1 (5 bases). The germline CDR1 and CDR2 sequences are SGHRS and YFSETQ. Trimming left V 4 bases short and J 0 bases short, with 10 bases between. The CDR3 covers 15 residues. The CDR3 DNA follows: TGCGCCAGCAGCCCCCCGACAGCAACTAATGAAAAACTGTTTTTT. Amino acids: CASSPPTATNEKLFF.

This clone was seen just once. The chain employs TRBV28 and TRBJ1-1, with D hard to call. The CDR3 is made up of 10 amino acids. From germline, CDR1 is MDHEN and CDR2 SYDVKM. V lost 6 bases, J lost 8 bases, and 7 bases lay in between. The CDR3 DNA follows: TGTGCCAGCAGGGCGGGGGAAGCTTTCTTT. Amino acids: CASRAGEAFF.

V usage is TRBV28 and J usage is TRBJ2-2; D is possibly TRBD2 (6 bases). Germline values: CDR1 MDHEN, CDR2 SYDVKM. Trimming stripped 3 bases from V and 5 bases from J, with 16 bases between. CDR3 length: 16 amino acids. The CDR3 region is CASSFNLGGGTGELFF. The CDR3 bases are TGTGCCAGCAGTTTTAATCTCGGGGGAGGAACCGGGGAGCTGTTTTTT.